A single sample is the source of the 30 T cell receptor beta chains below, sequenced in a study of somatic mutations in cytotoxic T cells in rheumatoid arthritis. Clones were sequenced by immunoSEQ multiplex PCR, and TCRdb holds only the in-frame ones, with some missing. The sample includes 3,000 to 3,500 clones, over 70% of them seen just once. Sequenced: CD8+ T cells sorted from blood. The source of these receptors is a man in his fifties with rheumatoid arthritis.

J is TRBJ1-1 and V is TRBV5-8; D possibly corresponds to TRBD1 (5 bases). This CDR3 has 15 amino acids. Germline assignment: CDR1 SGHTS and CDR2 YDEGEE. The V gene lost 7 bases and the J gene lost 1 base, with 17 bases spanning the gap. The CDR3 loop is CASLGGPGRNTEAFF. CDR3 DNA sequence: TGTGCCAGCCTCGGAGGGCCAGGGAGGAACACTGAAGCTTTCTTT.

J is TRBJ2-2 and V is TRBV28; 7 positions match TRBD1. J gave up 4 bases and V 6 bases, and 8 bases lay outside the gene matches. CDR1 and CDR2 from the germline V gene are MDHEN and SYDVKM. This CDR3 comprises 15 residues. This CDR3 is CASSQSGQTTGELFF. The CDR3 DNA follows: TGTGCCAGCAGCCAATCGGGACAGACCACCGGGGAGCTGTTTTTT.

The V call is TRBV4-1, the J call TRBJ2-2; D may be TRBD1 (5 bases). The germline CDR1 and CDR2 sequences are MGHRA and YSYEKL. The CDR3 contains 17 residues. Trimming left V 0 bases short and J 3 bases short, with 14 bases between. CDR3 residues: CASSQDGFQGDTGELFF. In nucleotides, the CDR3 is TGCGCCAGCAGCCAAGATGGGTTTCAAGGGGACACCGGGGAGCTGTTTTTT.

The chain has TRBV6-5 and TRBJ2-7; D is possibly TRBD1 (6 bases). The CDR3 has 15 amino acids. V dropped 2 bases and J dropped 0 bases, with 11 bases sitting between them. Germline V gene sequence: CDR1 MNHEY, CDR2 SVGAGI. CDR3 loop: CASSYGSRGSYEQYF. CDR3 sequence (DNA): TGTGCCAGCAGTTACGGGAGCAGGGGCTCCTACGAGCAGTACTTC.

J is TRBJ1-4 and V is TRBV4-1; D call uncertain. The length of the CDR3 is 16 residues. Trimming took off 5 bases at V and 4 bases at J, with 17 bases between the two ends. Germline CDR1 and CDR2: MGHRA and YSYEKL. The CDR3 protein is CASSEVGLSGNEKLFF. The CDR3 DNA sequence: TGCGCCAGCAGCGAGGTCGGGTTATCGGGTAATGAAAAACTGTTTTTT.

This chain connects TRBV28 to TRBJ2-5; tentatively, D is TRBD2 (7 bases). The CDR3 contains 15 residues. V was cut by 3 bases and J by 3 bases, with 14 bases left in between. Germline CDR1 reads MDHEN; CDR2 reads SYDVKM. CDR3 sequence: CASSFTEGGKETQYF. DNA for the CDR3: TGTGCCAGCAGTTTCACCGAGGGGGGGAAAGAGACCCAGTACTTC.

The chain links TRBV27 to TRBJ2-1; D unclear. The V end was cut by 5 bases, the J end by 12 bases, with 14 bases between. Germline V CDR1 and CDR2: MNHEY, SMNVEV (reference sequence). The CDR3 length is 12 residues. The CDR3 DNA reads TGTGCCAGCAGTGCGGATATATTGGTGCAGTTCTTC. This sequence encodes CASSADILVQFF.

The CDR3 DNA sequence: TGTGCCAGCAGTTATATACTCCGGGACAGAAACACTGAAGCTTTCTTT. Translating gives CASSYILRDRNTEAFF. V is TRBV28 and J is TRBJ1-1; 7 bases agree with TRBD1. Germline V lookup: CDR1 MDHEN, CDR2 SYDVKM. CDR3 length equals 16 residues. V lost 4 bases, J lost 2 bases, and 10 bases stayed unmatched.

The chain links TRBV5-6 to TRBJ2-7, with TRBD2 identical over 8 bases. Germline CDR1 and CDR2: SGHDT and YYEEEE. CDR3 length equals 18 residues. The V gene end was trimmed by 5 bases and the J gene end by 6 bases; junction bases not matched to a gene: 22. The CDR3 DNA sequence: TGTGCCAGCAGTTCCCTACGACGGGGGACTAGTCCCAAGGGCGAGCAGTACTTC. Translating it yields CASSSLRRGTSPKGEQYF. Combining the CDR3 with reference TRBV5-6 and TRBJ2-7 gives the whole variable domain DAGVTQSPTHLIKTRGQQVTLRCSPKSGHDTVSWYQQALGQGPQFIFQYYEEEERQRGNFPDRFSGHQFPNYSSELNVNALLLGDSALYLCASSSLRRGTSPKGEQYFGPGTRLTVT.

V usage is TRBV30 and J usage is TRBJ2-7; D gene unclear. The germline V gene encodes CDR1 GTSNPN and CDR2 SVGIG (reference sequence). V lost 2 bases, J lost 2 bases, and 22 bases lay in between. The CDR3 extends over 17 amino acids. The CDR3 bases are TGTGCCTGGAGTCCCCCCCCGCGGCTCTCAATTACCTACGAGCAGTACTTC. Its translation is CAWSPPPRLSITYEQYF.

The genes are TRBV7-2 and TRBJ1-3, with 7 bases that match TRBD1. V lost 6 bases and J lost 3; bases outside the gene matches: 5. Germline lookup yields CDR1 SGHTA and CDR2 FQGNSA. The CDR3 is made up of 14 amino acids. The CDR3 loop reads CASSDRASGNTIYF. In DNA form, the CDR3 reads TGTGCCAGCAGTGACAGGGCGAGTGGAAACACCATATATTTT.

The rearrangement uses TRBV5-1 and TRBJ1-1, with TRBD1 matching over 9 bases. V lost 0 bases, J lost 3 bases, and 3 bases stayed unmatched. Germline values: CDR1 SGHRS, CDR2 YFSETQ. The CDR3 is 15 residues long. The CDR3 sequence is CASSLGDRGDTEAFF. DNA for the CDR3: TGCGCCAGCAGCTTGGGCGACAGGGGGGACACTGAAGCTTTCTTT.

The V call is TRBV5-1, the J call TRBJ2-6, with a tentative D call TRBD1 (6 bases). V lost 4 bases and J 0 bases, leaving 8 bases between the germline ends. Looked up from germline, CDR1 is SGHRS and CDR2 is YFSETQ. The CDR3 runs 15 residues. This chain's CDR3 is CASSVDSSGANVLTF. For the CDR3, the DNA is TGCGCCAGCAGCGTGGACAGCTCTGGGGCCAACGTCCTGACTTTC. Together with reference TRBV5-1 and TRBJ2-6, the CDR3 gives the full variable domain: KAGVTQTPRYLIKTRGQQVTLSCSPISGHRSVSWYQQTPGQGLQFLFEYFSETQRNKGNFPGRFSGRQFSNSRSEMNVSTLELGDSALYLCASSVDSSGANVLTFGAGSRLTVL.

DNA for the CDR3: TGTGCCAGCAGCGTAGGAGCTGGCGAGCAGTACTTC. Protein: CASSVGAGEQYF. The rearrangement joins TRBV9 to TRBJ2-7, with D uncertain. CDR1 and CDR2 (germline): SGDLS, YYNGEE. V was shortened by 0 bases and J by 6 bases, with 7 bases between the two germline ends. The length of the CDR3 is 12 residues.

This rearrangement joins TRBV5-4 to TRBJ2-2; 11 bases map to TRBD1. With V trimmed by 4 bases and J by 4 bases, 6 bases remained unmatched. This CDR3 is built from 16 residues. Germline assignment: CDR1 SGHNT and CDR2 YYREEE (reference sequence). Here the CDR3 reads CASSTGDRGITGELFF. The CDR3 nucleotides are TGTGCCAGCAGCACTGGGGACAGGGGGATCACCGGGGAGCTGTTTTTT. The variable domain in full, completed from reference TRBV5-4 and TRBJ2-2, reads ETGVTQSPTHLIKTRGQQVTLRCSSQSGHNTVSWYQQALGQGPQFIFQYYREEENGRGNFPPRFSGLQFPNYSSELNVNALELDDSALYLCASSTGDRGITGELFFGEGSRLTVL.

This chain joins TRBV7-8 and TRBJ2-5; 7 nucleotides match TRBD1. Germline loops: CDR1 SGHVS, CDR2 FQNEAQ. The CDR3 runs 16 residues. Trimming took 5 bases from V and 3 from J; bases not matched to a gene: 12. The CDR3 is CASSPQPIQGEETQYF. CDR3 bases: TGTGCCAGCAGCCCGCAACCGATCCAGGGGGAAGAGACCCAGTACTTC.

This rearrangement joins TRBV7-2 to TRBJ2-7; 7 nucleotides agree with TRBD1. The CDR3 has 13 amino acids. Germline trimming cut 4 bases from V and 4 bases from J; bases unmatched to any gene: 4. The germline gives CDR1 SGHTA, CDR2 FQGNSA. The CDR3 DNA sequence: TGTGCCAGCAGCTCGGGACAGAATTACGAGCAGTACTTC. Its protein product is CASSSGQNYEQYF.

This clone was picked up one time. This sequence joins TRBV2 and TRBJ2-2, with 7 nucleotides matching TRBD2. CDR1 and CDR2 from the germline V gene are SNHLY and FYNNEI. The CDR3 contains 14 residues. Trimming cost V 5 bases and J 6 bases; bases outside gene matches: 6. In DNA, the CDR3 is TGTGCCAGCAGTCCAACCCTAGCGGCCGGGGAGCTGTTTTTT. It translates to CASSPTLAAGELFF.

The chain has TRBV5-1 and TRBJ2-7, with 9 bases aligning to TRBD1. V shed 0 bases, J shed 5 bases, and the junction held 6 bases outside the gene matches. The CDR3 is made up of 15 amino acids. Germline V lookup: CDR1 SGHRS, CDR2 YFSETQ. The CDR3 spells CASSLGTGGIDEQYF. As DNA, the CDR3 is TGCGCCAGCAGCTTGGGTACAGGGGGCATCGACGAGCAGTACTTC.

The count of this clone is one. The chain carries TRBV28 and TRBJ2-7, with D possibly matching TRBD2 (6 bases). Trimming pared 2 bases from V and 0 bases from J, leaving 11 bases between. The CDR3 is 15 amino acids. CDR1 MDHEN and CDR2 SYDVKM come from the germline V gene. The CDR3 region is CASSLQGTPSYEQYF. The CDR3 DNA reads TGTGCCAGCAGTTTACAAGGGACTCCCTCCTACGAGCAGTACTTC.

V gene TRBV5-1 combines with J gene TRBJ2-5; D may be TRBD1 (6 bases). Trimming shortened V by 6 bases and J by 5 bases, and 17 bases separated the two germline ends. Per germline, CDR1 SGHRS and CDR2 YFSETQ. This CDR3 has 14 residues. The CDR3 DNA follows: TGCGCCAGCACATTACAGGGCCCCGGGGAGACCCAGTACTTC. Residues: CASTLQGPGETQYF.

The chain couples TRBV6-6 to TRBJ2-1, with 7 bases fitting TRBD2. CDR1 is MNHNY and CDR2 is SVGAGI in the germline V gene (reference sequence). With V trimmed by 3 bases and J by 6 bases, 8 bases remained unmatched. This CDR3 is built from 15 residues. The CDR3 DNA follows: TGTGCCAGCAGTTATACTAGCGACAGTAGCAATGAGCAGTTCTTC. Translation gives CASSYTSDSSNEQFF.

The gene calls are TRBV21-1 and TRBJ1-5; TRBD1 reflects the table's D call only, with no check against the DNA. TRBV21-1 is a known pseudogene. The CDR3 covers 15 residues. The CDR3 DNA reads as TGTGCCAGCACCCTGACAGGGGCTAGCAATCAGCCCCAGCATTTT. Its translation is CASTLTGASNQPQHF.

The rearrangement joins TRBV5-1 to TRBJ2-1, with 8 bases matching TRBD2. This CDR3 comprises 13 residues. Trimming cost V 2 bases and J 15 bases; bases outside gene matches: 10. Germline CDR1 is SGHRS and CDR2 is YFSETQ. The CDR3 is CASSLRSSGPWFF. DNA for the CDR3: TGCGCCAGCAGCTTAAGATCTAGCGGGCCTTGGTTCTTC.

This clone has more than one count but fewer than ten. This chain connects TRBV6-5 to TRBJ2-2; 8 nucleotides agree with TRBD2. The CDR3 length is 14 residues. The germline V gene has CDR1 MNHEY and CDR2 SVGAGI. Unmatched junction bases numbered 3, after V lost 5 bases and J lost 4 bases. For the CDR3, the DNA is TGTGCCAGCAGTGACGGGACTAGCACCGGGGAGCTGTTTTTT. Its translation: CASSDGTSTGELFF.

The chain couples TRBV6-5 to TRBJ2-7; D may be TRBD2 (5 bases). V lost 2 bases to trimming and J lost 1 base, with 9 bases between them. Germline CDR1 reads MNHEY; CDR2 reads SVGAGI. This CDR3 comprises 14 residues. CDR3 residues: CASSYDYSSYEQYF. The DNA of the CDR3 is TGTGCCAGCAGTTACGACTACTCATCCTACGAGCAGTACTTC.

The chain recombines TRBV28 with TRBJ2-1, with TRBD2 as a possible D gene (5 bases). CDR1 is MDHEN and CDR2 is SYDVKM in the germline V gene. CDR3 length equals 14 residues. V was clipped by 6 bases and J by 7 bases, with 16 bases between them. The CDR3: CASRSSSPGNEQFF. CDR3 DNA sequence: TGTGCCAGCAGAAGTAGTAGCCCGGGGAATGAGCAGTTCTTC.

The chain links TRBV4-2 to TRBJ1-1; D not certain. V lost 0 bases and J 2 bases, leaving 10 bases between the germline ends. CDR3 length: 15 residues. The germline V gene encodes CDR1 LGHNA and CDR2 YNFKEQ. CDR3: CASSQDLPGNTEAFF. CDR3 nucleotide sequence: TGTGCCAGCAGCCAAGATCTTCCGGGTAACACTGAAGCTTTCTTT.

The rearrangement links TRBV19 to TRBJ1-1; possibly TRBD1 for D (6 bases). CDR1 LNHDA and CDR2 SQIVND come from the germline V gene (reference sequence). Trimming stripped 4 bases from V and 5 bases from J, with 11 bases between. CDR3 length: 13 residues. The CDR3 DNA reads TGTGCCAGTAGTACAGGGGCGTGGACTGAAGCTTTCTTT. Its protein is CASSTGAWTEAFF.

This sequence joins TRBV9 and TRBJ2-1, with TRBD2 matching 9 bases. Germline CDR1 reads SGDLS; CDR2 reads YYNGEE. With 4 bases clipped from V and 6 bases from J, the junction kept 11 bases outside the gene matches. The CDR3 has 16 amino acids. The CDR3 coding sequence is TGTGCCAGCAGCTCCCGGACTAGCGCCGTTGGCAATGAGCAGTTCTTC. It is translated as CASSSRTSAVGNEQFF.